Listed below are T cell receptor beta chains from one sample, sequenced in a study of human T cells and chemical hapten exposure. TCRdb independently ran MiXCR on the RACE reads; one entry per CDR3 protein. This table has fewer than 400,000 distinct CDR3 sequences, around 7% appearing once. This material consisted of whole blood, taken in connection with sensitization to the hapten diphenylcyclopropenone (DPC). The receptor set was obtained from a young woman with alopecia areata. Some clones in this sample may be carry-over from other donors' samples. The CDR3 runs from the conserved cysteine through the conserved F or W. A D gene is named only where the DNA matches it firmly. Size is stated for part of the rows, as once, few or many counts, or as a class when the clone is expanded.

v_gene	abundance	j_gene	len	d_gene	CDR3aa	CDR3nt
TRBV16	once	TRBJ1-1	19	TRBD1	CASSQFPFRDRGTNTEAFF	TGTGCCAGCAGCCAATTCCCCTTCCGGGACAGGGGGACGAACACTGAAGCTTTCTTT
TRBV4-3	.	TRBJ1-6	14	.	CASSQGEGNSPLHF	TGCGCCAGCAGCCAGGGGGAAGGCAATTCACCCCTCCACTTT
TRBV24-1	few	TRBJ1-5	13	.	CATSDLQQGPQHF	TGTGCCACCAGTGATTTGCAACAGGGCCCCCAGCATTTT
TRBV4-2	.	TRBJ2-6	17	.	CASSQQGRSPGANVLTF	TGTGCCAGCAGCCAACAGGGACGTTCCCCTGGGGCCAACGTCCTGACTTTC
TRBV2	few	TRBJ1-1	14	.	CASTRRSLYYEAFF	TGTGCCAGCACCAGAAGGTCCCTCTATTATGAAGCTTTCTTT
TRBV5-1	.	TRBJ1-1	15	.	CASTPYAGEGTEAFF	TGCGCCAGCACCCCGTACGCCGGGGAGGGCACTGAAGCTTTCTTT
TRBV7-2	few	TRBJ2-3	14	.	CASSFGAGTDTQYF	TGTGCCAGCAGCTTTGGGGCGGGCACAGATACGCAGTATTTT
TRBV3-1	.	TRBJ2-1	20	TRBD2	CASSQDALAGGLSWVYEQFF	TGTGCCAGCAGCCAAGACGCCCTAGCGGGGGGGCTCTCCTGGGTGTATGAGCAGTTCTTC
TRBV20-1	.	TRBJ1-3	19	.	CSALARGFAPQISGNTIYF	TGCAGTGCTCTCGCCAGGGGTTTTGCTCCTCAGATCTCTGGAAACACCATATATTTT
TRBV6-5	.	TRBJ1-2	15	.	CASSSSYRDIFGYTF	TGTGCCAGCAGTTCCTCTTACAGGGATATATTTGGCTACACCTTC
TRBV5-5	few	TRBJ2-7	15	.	CASSLGGRLTYEQYF	TGTGCCAGCAGCTTGGGGGGACGGCTTACCTACGAGCAGTACTTC
TRBV28	.	TRBJ2-6	15	.	CASSPPFSGANVLTF	TGTGCCAGCAGTCCTCCATTCTCTGGGGCCAACGTCCTGACTTTC
TRBV10-1	many	TRBJ2-4	13	TRBD1	CARVTTGSNIQYF	TGCGCCAGGGTAACGACAGGGTCAAACATTCAGTACTTC
TRBV4-2	.	TRBJ2-5	16	TRBD2	CASSQGSGGAEETQYF	TGTGCCAGCAGCCAAGGAAGCGGGGGGGCCGAGGAGACCCAGTACTTC
TRBV6-5	.	TRBJ1-6	16	.	CASSYTSRGDQGPLHF	TGTGCCAGCAGTTACACCTCAAGGGGAGACCAAGGGCCCCTCCACTTT
TRBV6-2/TRBV6-3	many	TRBJ2-2	17	.	CASSYSKGGPNTGELFF	TGTGCCAGCAGTTACTCGAAGGGGGGACCGAACACCGGGGAGCTGTTTTTT
TRBV19	few	TRBJ2-3	13	TRBD2	CATCSGAGNTQYF	TGTGCCACCTGTAGCGGGGCAGGGAATACGCAGTATTTT
TRBV5-6	few	TRBJ1-3	14	.	CASSYGSPGNTIYF	TGTGCCAGCAGCTATGGATCCCCCGGAAACACCATATATTTT
TRBV7-2	few	TRBJ2-3	14	.	CASSLDSGVDTQYF	TGTGCCAGCAGCTTAGACTCGGGGGTGGATACGCAGTATTTT
TRBV7-3	many	TRBJ1-1	13	.	CASSLEVVTEAFF	TGTGCCAGCAGCTTAGAGGTCGTCACTGAAGCTTTCTTT
TRBV12-3/TRBV12-4	few	TRBJ2-5	14	TRBD1	CASSPGTGWETQYF	TGTGCCAGCAGTCCCGGGACAGGTTGGGAGACCCAGTACTTC
TRBV4-2	.	TRBJ2-5	18	.	CASSQVSSWTTSQDTQYF	TGTGCCAGCAGTCAAGTGAGCTCTTGGACTACCTCCCAAGATACCCAGTACTTC
TRBV2	.	TRBJ1-2	12	.	CASSREAYGYTF	TGTGCCAGCAGCAGGGAGGCCTATGGCTACACCTTC
TRBV20-1	many	TRBJ2-3	12	.	CSALRDGHTQYF	TGCAGTGCTCTTCGAGACGGACATACGCAGTATTTT
TRBV6-6	few	TRBJ2-3	18	.	CASSYTPGQGLTTDTQYF	TGTGCCAGCAGTTACACACCCGGGCAGGGGCTGACCACAGATACGCAGTATTTT
TRBV12-5	.	TRBJ1-2	15	.	CASGLVVEGPYGYTF	TGTGCTAGTGGTTTGGTAGTCGAGGGGCCCTATGGCTACACCTTC
TRBV12-3/TRBV12-4	.	TRBJ1-2	16	.	CASSLYPRESSYGYTF	TGTGCCAGCAGTTTATACCCCCGGGAAAGCTCTTATGGCTACACCTTC
TRBV28	few	TRBJ1-5	15	.	CASSFSGDSNQPQHF	TGTGCCAGCAGTTTCTCGGGGGATAGCAATCAGCCCCAGCATTTT
TRBV20-1	.	TRBJ1-3	10	.	CSAKGNTIYF	TGCAGTGCTAAGGGAAACACCATATATTTT
TRBV5-1	many	TRBJ2-1	16	TRBD1	CASSLDAGGSYNEQFF	TGCGCCAGCAGCTTGGATGCAGGGGGTTCCTACAATGAGCAGTTCTTC
TRBV7-9	few	TRBJ1-1	16	TRBD1	CASTKGDRGFNTEAFF	TGTGCCAGCACCAAAGGGGACAGGGGCTTTAACACTGAAGCTTTCTTT
TRBV5-1	few	TRBJ2-3	16	TRBD1	CASSLEPGQGTDTQYF	TGCGCCAGCAGCTTGGAACCGGGACAGGGTACAGATACGCAGTATTTT
TRBV4-2	few	TRBJ2-3	16	.	CASSQAAQGNTDTQYF	TGTGCCAGCAGCCAAGCGGCGCAGGGCAACACAGATACGCAGTATTTT
TRBV6-2/TRBV6-3	.	TRBJ1-5	17	.	CASSYGDRLGSNQPQHF	TGTGCCAGCAGTTACGGGGACCGCCTTGGGAGCAATCAGCCCCAGCATTTT
TRBV7-7	few	TRBJ1-1	15	TRBD1	CASSPATGGNTEAFF	TGTGCTAGCAGTCCCGCTACAGGGGGGAACACTGAAGCTTTCTTT
TRBV7-9	few	TRBJ1-1	14	TRBD1	CASIPERGRPEAFF	TGTGCCAGCATCCCCGAAAGGGGGCGGCCTGAAGCTTTCTTT
TRBV20-1	many	TRBJ2-1	13	TRBD2	CSAKGLAENEQFF	TGCAGTGCAAAGGGACTAGCGGAGAATGAGCAGTTCTTC
TRBV29-1	many	TRBJ2-3	12	.	CSVEGGADTQYF	TGCAGCGTTGAAGGGGGCGCGGATACGCAGTATTTT
TRBV20-1	.	TRBJ1-2	12	TRBD1	CSAGDRGLLSSF	TGCAGTGCCGGGGACAGGGGTCTCCTTTCCTCCTTC
TRBV6-2/TRBV6-3	many	TRBJ1-5	15	TRBD1	CASTPPDRGNQPQHF	TGTGCCAGCACACCCCCGGACAGGGGCAATCAGCCCCAGCATTTT